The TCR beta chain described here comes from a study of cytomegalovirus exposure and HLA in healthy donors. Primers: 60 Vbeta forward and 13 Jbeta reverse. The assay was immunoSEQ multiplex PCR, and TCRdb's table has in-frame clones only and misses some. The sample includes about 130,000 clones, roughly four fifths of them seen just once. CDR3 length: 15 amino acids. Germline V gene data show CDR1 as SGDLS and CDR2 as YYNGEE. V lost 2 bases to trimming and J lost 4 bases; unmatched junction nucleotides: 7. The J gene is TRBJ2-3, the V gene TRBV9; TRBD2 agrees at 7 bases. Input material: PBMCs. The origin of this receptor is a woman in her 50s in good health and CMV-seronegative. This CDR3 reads CASSVGREIADTQYF. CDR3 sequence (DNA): TGTGCCAGCAGCGTGGGGCGGGAGATAGCAGATACGCAGTATTTT.